This TCR beta chain was observed in a study of beta chain features in type 1 diabetes. Overall study context: The samples had approximately 110 million sorted cells examined in all. Study-wide results and caveats: HLA effects on TCRB rearrangement stayed unresolved here. A pattern of fewer insertions and more deletions at VDJ junctions was seen in type 1 diabetes patients.

All of the isolated RNA was reverse transcribed, so expressed TCRB transcripts were sequenced. Assay: immunoSEQ multiplex PCR; the TCRdb copy retains only in-frame clones and omits some. The profile shows 120,000 to 150,000 clones, nearly 50% of them singletons. A remark on this clone: Its specificity is not known.

V gave up 1 base and J gave up 0 bases, with 7 bases separating them. The CDR3 length is 14 residues. Looked up from germline, CDR1 is LGHNA and CDR2 is YSLEER. The V gene is TRBV4-3, the J gene TRBJ2-7, with D maybe TRBD2 (5 bases). This receptor was taken from a man younger than 35 in good health. Sequencing input: Tregs from blood. The CDR3 loop is CASSQGRGSYEQYF. The CDR3 nucleotides read TGCGCCAGCAGCCAAGGTCGGGGCTCCTACGAGCAGTACTTC.